This passage covers 24 T cell receptor beta chains from one sample sequenced in a study of T cells after yellow fever vaccination (dated by TCRdb to about 2019). The treatment or condition label on this specimen signifies: live attenuated yellow fever vaccine strain. Library preparation used 5' RACE. The sequencer was an Illumina HiSeq 2500. The raw public data were reprocessed by TCRdb itself: fastp quality trimming at Q25, MiXCR clonotype calling, in-frame beta chains only. When rows share a CDR3 protein, they turn into one entry using the most common DNA and genes. Present in this sample are about 160,000 distinct CDR3 sequences, about 7% of which were seen just once. The ten largest clones add up to approximately 2.5% of the sample. The material was CD4+ T cells sorted from PBMCs, obtained around 5 days after the first yellow fever vaccination. These receptors were obtained from a man younger than 35 who received the YFV17D yellow fever vaccine.

Ten or more counts support this clonotype. The rearrangement links TRBV28 to TRBJ2-7; D is unclear. The germline V gene has CDR1 MDHEN and CDR2 SYDVKM. The CDR3 sequence is 14 residues long. V lost 7 bases, J lost 2 bases, and 15 bases lay in between. As DNA, the CDR3 is TGTGCCAGCACCCACGCAGATACTCCCTACGAGCAGTACGTC. Its protein product is CASTHADTPYEQYV.

This clonotype was seen ten or more times. The chain joins TRBV4-3 to TRBJ2-1; no clear D gene. CDR1 is LGHNA and CDR2 is YSLEER in the germline V gene. V lost 0 bases to trimming and J lost 6 bases, with 9 bases between them. The CDR3 spans 14 residues. CDR3 residues: CASSQDISPNEQFF. CDR3 bases: TGCGCCAGCAGCCAAGATATCTCGCCCAATGAGCAGTTCTTC.

This clonotype was seen many times. The chain is built from TRBV4-3 and TRBJ2-5; D may match TRBD1 or TRBD2 (7 bases each). This CDR3 is 16 amino acids long. V gave up 2 bases and J gave up 4 bases, with 17 bases separating them. The germline CDR1 and CDR2 sequences are LGHNA and YSLEER. The CDR3 loop reads CASSQIYQGGAETQYF. CDR3 in DNA: TGCGCCAGCAGCCAAATATACCAGGGGGGGGCAGAGACCCAGTACTTC.

Written as DNA, the CDR3 is TGTGCCAGCAGTTCGATATACCGAGACTCGGGACAGGGGGTCGAAGAGACCCAGTACTTC. The encoded protein is CASSSIYRDSGQGVEETQYF. The chain combines TRBV28 with TRBJ2-5; 11 bases are a match to TRBD1. The CDR3 runs 20 residues. After removal of 4 bases from V and 3 bases from J, the junction contained 19 bases not matched to a gene. Germline V lookup: CDR1 MDHEN, CDR2 SYDVKM. The full variable domain, with the rest looked up from reference TRBV28 and TRBJ2-5, is DVKVTQSSRYLVKRTGEKVFLECVQDMDHENMFWYRQDPGLGLRLIYFSYDVKMKEKGDIPEGYSVSREKKERFSLILESASTNQTSMYLCASSSIYRDSGQGVEETQYFGPGTRLLVL.

This clonotype was found a few times. This chain uses TRBV6-5 with TRBJ2-7, with 8 positions matching TRBD2. Germline CDR1 and CDR2: MNHEY and SVGAGI. The CDR3 is made up of 16 amino acids. The ends lost 2 bases at V and 3 bases at J; junction bases unmatched: 9. The CDR3 DNA is TGTGCCAGCAGTTACCATTTGGGCGGGGGGAACTACGAGCAGTACTTC. Translated: CASSYHLGGGNYEQYF.

In its sample, this clonotype was seen a few times. This sequence joins TRBV5-6 and TRBJ2-1; weak D call: TRBD1 (6 bases). There are 15 residues in the CDR3. Looked up from germline, CDR1 is SGHDT and CDR2 is YYEEEE. The CDR3 sequence is CESTWGQPNHNEQFF. The CDR3 bases are TGTGAAAGCACTTGGGGGCAACCCAATCACAATGAGCAGTTCTTC.

This clonotype has at least ten counts. V usage is TRBV10-3 and J usage is TRBJ2-5, with 7 bases lining up with TRBD1. Germline-derived CDR1 and CDR2 are ENHRY and SYGVKD. The V segment lost 10 bases and the J segment 5 bases; nucleotides outside the gene matches: 7. The CDR3 is 12 amino acids. CDR3 coding DNA: TGTGCCACGGGACAGCCCAGGGAGACCCAGTACTTC. Translation gives CATGQPRETQYF.

This clonotype appeared many times. This chain connects TRBV20-1 to TRBJ1-2; unclear D gene. Germline V gene data show CDR1 as DFQATT and CDR2 as SNEGSKA (reference sequence). The CDR3 runs to 12 residues. Trimming cost V 2 bases and J 3 bases, with 7 bases left between them. DNA for the CDR3: TGCAGTGCTAGAAACAACGACTATGGCTACACCTTC. Its translation: CSARNNDYGYTF.

This clonotype has at least ten counts. This sequence joins TRBV20-1 and TRBJ2-5; 10 nucleotides line up with TRBD1. The CDR3 contains 15 residues. V lost 5 bases to trimming and J lost 1 base; unmatched junction nucleotides: 7. CDR1 is DFQATT, CDR2 SNEGSKA, per germline (reference sequence). The CDR3 sequence is CSAVPGQGTQETQYF. CDR3 coding DNA: TGCAGTGCTGTCCCGGGACAGGGGACCCAAGAGACCCAGTACTTC.

This clonotype has at least ten counts. The chain couples TRBV5-1 to TRBJ2-2, with TRBD2 as a possible D gene (6 bases). This CDR3 has 16 amino acids. The V end was cut by 1 base, the J end by 6 bases, with 16 bases between. Germline V gene data show CDR1 as SGHRS and CDR2 as YFSETQ. CDR3 sequence reads: CASSLPGGGRAGELFF. The CDR3 bases are TGCGCCAGCAGCTTGCCCGGGGGTGGAAGGGCCGGGGAGCTGTTTTTT.

This clonotype was counted a few times. The chain employs TRBV20-1 and TRBJ1-5; D unclear. The germline V gene has CDR1 DFQATT and CDR2 SNEGSKA (reference sequence). V lost 3 bases and J lost 4, with 13 bases in between. The CDR3 runs 14 residues. The CDR3 loop is CSASPVTVNQPQHF. CDR3 bases: TGCAGTGCTAGCCCGGTGACCGTAAATCAGCCCCAGCATTTT.

This clonotype was recorded at least ten times. V is TRBV7-3 and J is TRBJ2-3, with D perhaps TRBD1 (6 bases). In germline, CDR1 is SGHTA, CDR2 FQGTGA. The CDR3 has 13 amino acids. Trimming removed 5 bases from V and 4 bases from J, with 10 bases in between. The CDR3 region has the DNA TGTGCCAGCAGCCGTCAGGGGTCAGATACGCAGTATTTT. Its protein product is CASSRQGSDTQYF.

In this sample, this clonotype turned up many times. This chain connects TRBV7-2 to TRBJ2-5; 9 bases agree with TRBD2. This CDR3 has 16 residues. V trimming: 2 bases; J trimming: 5 bases; junction bases outside the gene matches: 9. Germline V gives CDR1 SGHTA, CDR2 FQGNSA. CDR3 sequence: CASSLRPAGGGETQYF. CDR3 in DNA: TGTGCCAGCAGCTTAAGGCCAGCGGGGGGAGGCGAGACCCAGTACTTC.

This clonotype has a count of ten or more. The J gene is TRBJ1-2, the V gene TRBV5-1, with TRBD1 as a possible D gene (6 bases). The CDR3 is made up of 14 amino acids. Looked up from germline, CDR1 is SGHRS and CDR2 is YFSETQ. The germline V and J ends were trimmed by 2 bases and 7 bases, with 15 bases remaining between them. The CDR3 reads CASSFGGGGSGYTF. The CDR3 DNA sequence: TGCGCCAGCAGCTTCGGCGGGGGCGGGAGTGGCTACACCTTC.

The table lists this clonotype with many counts. The V gene is TRBV12-3 or TRBV12-4, the J gene TRBJ2-3; D is uncertain. This CDR3 has 14 amino acids. V was trimmed by 8 bases and J by 0 bases, leaving 12 bases between them. The CDR3 region has the DNA TGTGCCAGCTTCCGGGCAGAAAGCACAGATACGCAGTATTTT. It codes for CASFRAESTDTQYF.

This clonotype was seen more than once but under ten times. The J gene is TRBJ2-2, the V gene TRBV11-1, with 8 positions matching TRBD1. V lost 4 bases and J lost 0; bases outside the gene matches: 10. The CDR3 totals 18 residues. Germline V gene lookup returns CDR1 SGHAT and CDR2 FQDESV (reference sequence). Here the CDR3 reads CASSSIGQGASNTGELFF. The CDR3 nucleotides read TGTGCCAGCAGCTCCATTGGGCAGGGGGCTTCGAACACCGGGGAGCTGTTTTTT. The complete variable domain, with remaining parts taken from reference TRBV11-1 and TRBJ2-2, reads EAEVAQSPRYKITEKSQAVAFWCDPISGHATLYWYRQILGQGPELLVQFQDESVVDDSQLPKDRFSAERLKGVDSTLKIQPAELGDSAMYLCASSSIGQGASNTGELFFGEGSRLTVL.

Ten or more counts support this clonotype. J is TRBJ2-7 and V is TRBV20-1; 9 bases are shared with TRBD1. The V segment lost 4 bases and the J segment 2 bases; nucleotides outside the gene matches: 3. Germline CDR1 DFQATT, CDR2 SNEGSKA (reference sequence). The CDR3 extends over 13 amino acids. The CDR3 DNA reads as TGCAGTGCTACGACAGGGGGAGCCTACGAGCAGTACTTC. Its translation: CSATTGGAYEQYF.

The chain combines TRBV5-1 with TRBJ2-1, with D possibly TRBD2 on 6 matching bases. V lost 0 bases to trimming and J lost 6 bases, with 16 bases between them. Germline lookup yields CDR1 SGHRS and CDR2 YFSETQ. This CDR3 has 16 amino acids. In DNA form, the CDR3 reads TGCGCCAGCAGCTTGGGGGATAGGAGGGAAAGCAATGAGCAGTTCTTC. It specifies CASSLGDRRESNEQFF.

This clonotype came up a few times. The chain links TRBV5-1 to TRBJ2-5; TRBD2 agrees at 10 bases. The germline V gene has CDR1 SGHRS and CDR2 YFSETQ. The junction had 7 bases not matched to a gene; V was cut back by 6 bases and J by 5 bases. This CDR3 comprises 14 residues. CDR3 sequence (DNA): TGCGCCAGCACCCTAGCGGGGGATGGTGAGACCCAGTACTTC. Encoded protein: CASTLAGDGETQYF.

This clonotype was seen only a few times. The rearrangement joins TRBV2 to TRBJ2-2; the D call may be TRBD1 or TRBD2 (6 bases each). This CDR3 is 15 amino acids long. The V gene's germline CDR1 is SNHLY and CDR2 FYNNEI. V was trimmed by 8 bases and J by 1 base, leaving 14 bases between them. The CDR3 coding sequence is TGTGCCAGCGCGAGGAGGGGACAGAACACCGGGGAGCTGTTTTTT. Its translation is CASARRGQNTGELFF.

V is TRBV20-1 and J is TRBJ1-2; perhaps TRBD1 as D (6 bases). CDR1 is DFQATT and CDR2 is SNEGSKA in the germline V gene (reference sequence). V was clipped by 2 bases and J by 0 bases, with 19 bases between them. The CDR3 totals 17 residues. The DNA of the CDR3 is TGCAGTGCTAGACCCCCGGGGGCGAAGTTCACTAACTATGGCTACACCTTC. Its protein product is CSARPPGAKFTNYGYTF.

This clonotype was seen ten or more times. V is TRBV3-1 and J is TRBJ2-1; D might be TRBD2 (5 bases). V was shortened by 0 bases and J by 10 bases, with 16 bases between the two germline ends. The CDR3 sequence is 15 residues long. Germline V lookup: CDR1 LGHDT, CDR2 YNNKEL (reference sequence). The CDR3 region is CASSQDTIPGGEQFF. CDR3 sequence (DNA): TGTGCCAGCAGCCAAGACACGATCCCCGGCGGGGAGCAGTTCTTC.

At least ten counts were recorded for this clonotype. The CDR3 coding sequence is TGCAGCGCAGAAGGCGGGGGGGCATGGGAGACCCAGTACTTC. As protein: CSAEGGGAWETQYF. V is TRBV29-1 and J is TRBJ2-5; 9 bases map to TRBD2. This CDR3 is built from 14 residues. CDR1 SQVTM and CDR2 ANQGSEA come from the germline V gene. Trimming at V came to 7 bases and at J to 5 bases, leaving 11 bases not matched to a gene.

V usage is TRBV18 and J usage is TRBJ2-1; D remains ambiguous. The CDR3 length is 14 residues. Germline V gives CDR1 KGHSH, CDR2 LQKENI. V was trimmed by 2 bases and J by 1 base, leaving 6 bases between them. CDR3 sequence reads: CASSPRNSYNEQFF. In nucleotides, the CDR3 is TGTGCCAGCTCACCAAGGAATTCCTACAATGAGCAGTTCTTC.